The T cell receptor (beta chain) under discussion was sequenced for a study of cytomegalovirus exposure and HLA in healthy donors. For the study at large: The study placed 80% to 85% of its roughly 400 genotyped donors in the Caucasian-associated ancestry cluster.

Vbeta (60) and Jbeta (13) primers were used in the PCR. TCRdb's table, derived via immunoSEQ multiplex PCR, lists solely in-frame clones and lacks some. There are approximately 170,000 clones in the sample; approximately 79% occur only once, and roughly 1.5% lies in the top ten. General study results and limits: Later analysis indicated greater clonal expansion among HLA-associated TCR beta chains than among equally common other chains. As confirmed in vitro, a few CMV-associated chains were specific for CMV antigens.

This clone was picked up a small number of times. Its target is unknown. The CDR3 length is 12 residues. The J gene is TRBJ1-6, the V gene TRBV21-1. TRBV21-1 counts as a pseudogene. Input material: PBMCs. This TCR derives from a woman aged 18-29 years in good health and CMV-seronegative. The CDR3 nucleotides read TGTGCCAGCAGCAAACCCGATTCACCCCTCCACTTT. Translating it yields CASSKPDSPLHF.